The rows below give T cell receptor beta chains drawn from one sample of a study of control samples from healthy donors and cancer patients. Only in-frame clones appear in the TCRdb table, and some are missing; sequencing was by immunoSEQ multiplex PCR. The data contain roughly 150,000 clones, around 88% of them singletons. The material sequenced was blood. These receptors were taken from a man between 18 and 29 years old in good health. The CDR3 runs from the conserved cysteine through the conserved F or W. A D gene is named only where the DNA matches it firmly. For some rows the clone size is stated as once, few or many, or as a class when expanded; others skip it.

D gene: -
clone size: -
V gene: TRBV7-9
J gene: TRBJ1-3
CDR3 DNA: TGTGCCAGCAGCCCCCATGGGCGCTCTGGAAACACCATATATTTT
CDR3 protein: CASSPHGRSGNTIYF

D gene: -
clone size: -
V gene: TRBV7-9
J gene: TRBJ2-7
CDR3 DNA: TGTGCCAGCAGCTCCCTAGGAGGCAGGGGCTACGAGCAGTACTTC
CDR3 protein: CASSSLGGRGYEQYF

D gene: -
clone size: -
V gene: TRBV9
J gene: TRBJ2-7
CDR3 DNA: TGTGCCAGCAGCAGGACGGTTTCCTACGAGCAGTACTTC
CDR3 protein: CASSRTVSYEQYF

D gene: -
clone size: few
V gene: TRBV9
J gene: TRBJ1-1
CDR3 DNA: TGTGCCAGCAGCGCTTCGGTGGGGACTGAAGCTTTCTTT
CDR3 protein: CASSASVGTEAFF

D gene: TRBD2
clone size: -
V gene: TRBV11-2
J gene: TRBJ2-3
CDR3 DNA: TGTGCCAGCAGCTTAGGCTTTGGCGGGGGGGCAGATACGCAGTATTTT
CDR3 protein: CASSLGFGGGADTQYF

D gene: -
clone size: -
V gene: TRBV4-2
J gene: TRBJ1-2
CDR3 DNA: TGTGCCAGCAGCCAAGGTTCAGGGGTCTATGGCTACACCTTC
CDR3 protein: CASSQGSGVYGYTF

D gene: TRBD2
clone size: -
V gene: TRBV27
J gene: TRBJ2-3
CDR3 DNA: TGTGCCAGCAGTTTAGCCTCGGGGGGGTATACGCAGTATTTT
CDR3 protein: CASSLASGGYTQYF

D gene: -
clone size: -
V gene: TRBV28
J gene: TRBJ1-6
CDR3 DNA: TGTGCCAGCAGTTTCGGGGGCTCCTATAATTCACCCCTCCACTTT
CDR3 protein: CASSFGGSYNSPLHF

D gene: TRBD2
clone size: -
V gene: TRBV14
J gene: TRBJ2-3
CDR3 DNA: TGTGCCAGCAGCCTCGGGGGAGCGGGGTTAGATACGCAGTATTTT
CDR3 protein: CASSLGGAGLDTQYF

D gene: -
clone size: few
V gene: TRBV28
J gene: TRBJ1-1
CDR3 DNA: TGTGCCAGCAGTTACAGCCCCTGGGATGAAGCTTTCTTT
CDR3 protein: CASSYSPWDEAFF

D gene: -
clone size: -
V gene: TRBV3-1/TRBV3-2
J gene: TRBJ1-3
CDR3 DNA: TGTGCCAGCAGCCAAGACAGTTTTGATAGAAACACCATATATTTT
CDR3 protein: CASSQDSFDRNTIYF

D gene: TRBD2
clone size: -
V gene: TRBV10-3
J gene: TRBJ2-1
CDR3 DNA: TGTGCCATCAGGACTAGACTAGCGGGAGACTACAATGAGCAGTTCTTC
CDR3 protein: CAIRTRLAGDYNEQFF

D gene: -
clone size: -
V gene: TRBV6-5
J gene: TRBJ2-7
CDR3 DNA: TGTGCCAGCTTAAAGGGATCTTCAGACGAGCAGTACTTC
CDR3 protein: CASLKGSSDEQYF

D gene: -
clone size: -
V gene: TRBV7-3
J gene: TRBJ2-3
CDR3 DNA: TGTGCCAGCAGCTTAGGGCCGAGCACAGATACGCAGTATTTT
CDR3 protein: CASSLGPSTDTQYF

D gene: -
clone size: -
V gene: TRBV25-1
J gene: TRBJ1-1
CDR3 DNA: TGTGCCAGCAGTGGGTACAGCTGGTCCACTGAAGCTTTCTTT
CDR3 protein: CASSGYSWSTEAFF

D gene: -
clone size: once
V gene: TRBV30
J gene: TRBJ1-4
CDR3 DNA: TGTGCCTGGACGGGCGAAAGGAGACTGTTTTTT
CDR3 protein: CAWTGERRLFF

D gene: -
clone size: once
V gene: TRBV5-1
J gene: TRBJ1-1
CDR3 DNA: TGCGCCAGCAGCTTGGGCAGCATGAACACTGAAGCTTTCTTT
CDR3 protein: CASSLGSMNTEAFF

D gene: -
clone size: -
V gene: TRBV19
J gene: TRBJ1-2
CDR3 DNA: TGTGCCAGTAGTACCTTGGGACAAGGCTACACCTTC
CDR3 protein: CASSTLGQGYTF

D gene: -
clone size: -
V gene: TRBV28
J gene: TRBJ2-7
CDR3 DNA: TGTGCCAGCAGTCCCTGGGTAAGCGGAGGGGTCTTCGAGCAGTACTTC
CDR3 protein: CASSPWVSGGVFEQYF

D gene: -
clone size: -
V gene: TRBV4-3
J gene: TRBJ2-7
CDR3 DNA: TGCGCCAGCAGCCAAGATCTACGGTCCCAGATCAACTACGAGCAGTACTTC
CDR3 protein: CASSQDLRSQINYEQYF

D gene: TRBD1
clone size: -
V gene: TRBV28
J gene: TRBJ2-7
CDR3 DNA: TGTGCCAGCAGTTCCCTATTAAGCGGGGACAGGGGGATCGAGCAGTACTTC
CDR3 protein: CASSSLLSGDRGIEQYF

D gene: -
clone size: few
V gene: TRBV6-2/TRBV6-3
J gene: TRBJ2-3
CDR3 DNA: TGTGCCAGCAGTTCAATGTTGACAGATACGCAGTATTTT
CDR3 protein: CASSSMLTDTQYF

D gene: TRBD2
clone size: medium-sized
V gene: TRBV5-1
J gene: TRBJ2-6
CDR3 DNA: TGCGCCAGCAGCAGCCTGACCGCCCGGGGGGGCTCTGGGGCCAACGTCCTGACTTTC
CDR3 protein: CASSSLTARGGSGANVLTF

D gene: -
clone size: -
V gene: TRBV5-4
J gene: TRBJ2-1
CDR3 DNA: TGTGCCAGCAGCTTGAATAGAGGTAATGAGCAGTTCTTC
CDR3 protein: CASSLNRGNEQFF

D gene: -
clone size: -
V gene: TRBV7-2
J gene: TRBJ1-5
CDR3 DNA: TGTGCCAGCAGCTATTCCCAGTTGGGCGGGAATCAGCCCCAGCATTTT
CDR3 protein: CASSYSQLGGNQPQHF

D gene: -
clone size: -
V gene: TRBV28
J gene: TRBJ2-7
CDR3 DNA: TGTGCCAGCAGATGGGGTAGCTCCTACGAGCAGTACTTC
CDR3 protein: CASRWGSSYEQYF

D gene: -
clone size: few
V gene: TRBV7-9
J gene: TRBJ1-1
CDR3 DNA: TGTGCCAGCAGCTCCCGGGGGGGAGCTTTCTTT
CDR3 protein: CASSSRGGAFF

D gene: -
clone size: -
V gene: TRBV4-3
J gene: TRBJ1-2
CDR3 DNA: TGCGCCAGCAGAGACTCCGGAGGGACGAACTATGGCTACACCTTC
CDR3 protein: CASRDSGGTNYGYTF

D gene: -
clone size: -
V gene: TRBV5-4
J gene: TRBJ1-2
CDR3 DNA: TGTGCCAGTACCTTCAGAGGTGGGGCTGGGGGCTACACCTTC
CDR3 protein: CASTFRGGAGGYTF

D gene: -
clone size: -
V gene: TRBV27
J gene: TRBJ2-7
CDR3 DNA: TGTGCCAGCAGCCCCACCGGGTCTTGGCAGTACTTC
CDR3 protein: CASSPTGSWQYF

D gene: TRBD2
clone size: -
V gene: TRBV7-9
J gene: TRBJ2-5
CDR3 DNA: TGTGCCAGCAGCTTACTTTCGGGGGGGGCTCAAGAGACCCAGTACTTC
CDR3 protein: CASSLLSGGAQETQYF

D gene: -
clone size: -
V gene: TRBV19
J gene: TRBJ1-4
CDR3 DNA: TGTGCCAGTAGTATAGATCCAACTAATGAAAAACTGTTTTTT
CDR3 protein: CASSIDPTNEKLFF

D gene: -
clone size: -
V gene: TRBV21-1
J gene: TRBJ1-3
CDR3 DNA: TGTGCCAGCAGCAAATGGCGGGGGGCGAAGTCTGGAAACACCATATATTTT
CDR3 protein: CASSKWRGAKSGNTIYF

D gene: -
clone size: -
V gene: TRBV3-1/TRBV3-2
J gene: TRBJ1-2
CDR3 DNA: TGTGCCAGCAGCCCGCCTGGCACGGCACATGGCTACACCTTC
CDR3 protein: CASSPPGTAHGYTF

D gene: TRBD2
clone size: -
V gene: TRBV19
J gene: TRBJ2-2
CDR3 DNA: TGTGCCAGTAGTATAACTAGCGGGGGGTCCGGGGAGCTGTTTTTT
CDR3 protein: CASSITSGGSGELFF

D gene: TRBD2
clone size: -
V gene: TRBV5-6
J gene: TRBJ2-7
CDR3 DNA: TGTGCCAGCAGTCCGGGACTAGGCTACGAGCAGTACTTC
CDR3 protein: CASSPGLGYEQYF

D gene: TRBD2
clone size: -
V gene: TRBV6-2/TRBV6-3
J gene: TRBJ2-3
CDR3 DNA: TGTGCCAGCAGTTACTCGGTAGCGGGGGACCCCACAGATACGCAGTATTTT
CDR3 protein: CASSYSVAGDPTDTQYF

D gene: -
clone size: -
V gene: TRBV3-1/TRBV3-2
J gene: TRBJ2-6
CDR3 DNA: TGTGCCAGCAGCCAAGCCCCTGGGGCCAACGTCCTGACTTTC
CDR3 protein: CASSQAPGANVLTF

D gene: -
clone size: -
V gene: TRBV5-1
J gene: TRBJ1-4
CDR3 DNA: TGCGCCAGCAGCTTGACGGGGGCGGTGGAAAAACTGTTTTTT
CDR3 protein: CASSLTGAVEKLFF

D gene: -
clone size: -
V gene: TRBV28
J gene: TRBJ2-1
CDR3 DNA: TGTGCCAGCAGTTTATTGGAGGGGTACAATGAGCAGTTCTTC
CDR3 protein: CASSLLEGYNEQFF

D gene: -
clone size: -
V gene: TRBV3-1/TRBV3-2
J gene: TRBJ2-4
CDR3 DNA: TGTGCCAGCAGCCAAGGGACCATAGCCAAAAACATTCAGTACTTC
CDR3 protein: CASSQGTIAKNIQYF

D gene: -
clone size: -
V gene: TRBV28
J gene: TRBJ2-5
CDR3 DNA: TGTGCCAGCAGTGACCCGGGCGGAGGGGAGACCCAGTACTTC
CDR3 protein: CASSDPGGGETQYF

D gene: -
clone size: -
V gene: TRBV7-9
J gene: TRBJ2-1
CDR3 DNA: TGTGCCAGCAGCCGCGGGACGGATTACAATGAGCAGTTCTTC
CDR3 protein: CASSRGTDYNEQFF

D gene: TRBD2
clone size: -
V gene: TRBV24-1
J gene: TRBJ2-1
CDR3 DNA: TGTGCCACTTCACCTGGGCGGGGGACTACTTCATTGTACAATGAGCAGTTCTTC
CDR3 protein: CATSPGRGTTSLYNEQFF

D gene: -
clone size: -
V gene: TRBV30
J gene: TRBJ2-7
CDR3 DNA: TGTGCCTGGGCCAGGGGTTTCGGGTACGAGCAGTACTTC
CDR3 protein: CAWARGFGYEQYF

D gene: TRBD1
clone size: -
V gene: TRBV6-2/TRBV6-3
J gene: TRBJ1-4
CDR3 DNA: TGTGCCAGCAGTTACCGGACAGGGGGCCGCCTTGGTAATGAAAAACTGTTTTTT
CDR3 protein: CASSYRTGGRLGNEKLFF

D gene: -
clone size: -
V gene: TRBV5-6
J gene: TRBJ1-4
CDR3 DNA: TGTGCCAGCAGCTTTATTGCAACTAATGAAAAACTGTTTTTT
CDR3 protein: CASSFIATNEKLFF

D gene: -
clone size: -
V gene: TRBV28
J gene: TRBJ1-2
CDR3 DNA: TGTGCCAGCAGCTATTTAGGGCCCGGCTATGGCTACACCTTC
CDR3 protein: CASSYLGPGYGYTF

D gene: -
clone size: -
V gene: TRBV4-3
J gene: TRBJ1-4
CDR3 DNA: TGCGCCAGCAGCCAAGGACAGGCAGAACTGTTTTTT
CDR3 protein: CASSQGQAELFF

D gene: -
clone size: -
V gene: TRBV18
J gene: TRBJ1-1
CDR3 DNA: TGTGCCAGCTCATTTAGTCCCAACACTGAAGCTTTCTTT
CDR3 protein: CASSFSPNTEAFF

D gene: -
clone size: -
V gene: TRBV4-1
J gene: TRBJ1-5
CDR3 DNA: TGCGCCAGCAGCCAAGTTCCAGGGAGAAATCAGCCCCAGCATTTT
CDR3 protein: CASSQVPGRNQPQHF

D gene: -
clone size: -
V gene: TRBV13
J gene: TRBJ2-2
CDR3 DNA: TGTGCCAGCAGCCCATACAGGAGGACCGGGGAGCTGTTTTTT
CDR3 protein: CASSPYRRTGELFF

D gene: TRBD1
clone size: once
V gene: TRBV24-1
J gene: TRBJ1-2
CDR3 DNA: TGTGCCACCAGGGGACAGGGAGAAGGCTACACCTTC
CDR3 protein: CATRGQGEGYTF

D gene: -
clone size: few
V gene: TRBV19
J gene: TRBJ2-1
CDR3 DNA: TGTGCCAGCTCCCCGGACAGCTACAATGAGCAGTTCTTC
CDR3 protein: CASSPDSYNEQFF

D gene: -
clone size: -
V gene: TRBV4-1
J gene: TRBJ2-6
CDR3 DNA: TGCGCCAGCAGCGCAAATTCTGGGGCCAACGTCCTGACTTTC
CDR3 protein: CASSANSGANVLTF

D gene: -
clone size: -
V gene: TRBV11-2
J gene: TRBJ2-7
CDR3 DNA: TGTGCCAGCAGCTTAGATACGTCGGGTCGCGAGCAGTACTTC
CDR3 protein: CASSLDTSGREQYF

D gene: TRBD2
clone size: -
V gene: TRBV6-2/TRBV6-3
J gene: TRBJ2-2
CDR3 DNA: TGTGCCAGCAGTTACTCGCCGGGGGGGGGCACCGGGGAGCTGTTTTTT
CDR3 protein: CASSYSPGGGTGELFF

D gene: TRBD1
clone size: -
V gene: TRBV24-1
J gene: TRBJ2-5
CDR3 DNA: TGTGCCACCAGTGACCCGGGACAGGGGTCACAAGAGACCCAGTACTTC
CDR3 protein: CATSDPGQGSQETQYF

D gene: -
clone size: -
V gene: TRBV19
J gene: TRBJ2-1
CDR3 DNA: TGTGCCACCAAATCCCCTGACTGGAATGAGCAGTTCTTC
CDR3 protein: CATKSPDWNEQFF

D gene: -
clone size: -
V gene: TRBV6-5
J gene: TRBJ2-5
CDR3 DNA: TGTGCCAGCAGTTACTCTTGGCTTTATCAAGAGACCCAGTACTTC
CDR3 protein: CASSYSWLYQETQYF